A few counts support the clone carrying this T cell receptor (beta chain). In the same sample, other DNA sequences code for this CDR3. Deep-level running was used for the assay. The method was immunoSEQ multiplex PCR; TCRdb's version includes in-frame clones alone and lacks a portion of them. The sample shows some 1,600,000 clones, approximately 98% of them seen only once. This sample is drawn from a study of shared clonotypes between healthy human individuals. Across the whole study: Each donor's CD4 naive and CD4 memory cells filled three plates apiece, CD8 naive two, and CD8 memory one.

Trimming cost V 3 bases and J 4 bases, with 6 bases left between them. The CDR3 length is 12 residues. The germline V gene has CDR1 ENHRY and CDR2 SYGVKD. The sequence was obtained from a man aged 25-45 years in good health. The chain carries TRBV10-3 and TRBJ1-2; D gene unclear. The sequenced sample was naive CD4+ T cells sorted from blood. Subset noted: CD45RA+ positively selected. The CDR3 loop is CAISESVYGYTF. The CDR3 DNA reads TGTGCCATCAGTGAATCTGTCTATGGCTACACCTTC.